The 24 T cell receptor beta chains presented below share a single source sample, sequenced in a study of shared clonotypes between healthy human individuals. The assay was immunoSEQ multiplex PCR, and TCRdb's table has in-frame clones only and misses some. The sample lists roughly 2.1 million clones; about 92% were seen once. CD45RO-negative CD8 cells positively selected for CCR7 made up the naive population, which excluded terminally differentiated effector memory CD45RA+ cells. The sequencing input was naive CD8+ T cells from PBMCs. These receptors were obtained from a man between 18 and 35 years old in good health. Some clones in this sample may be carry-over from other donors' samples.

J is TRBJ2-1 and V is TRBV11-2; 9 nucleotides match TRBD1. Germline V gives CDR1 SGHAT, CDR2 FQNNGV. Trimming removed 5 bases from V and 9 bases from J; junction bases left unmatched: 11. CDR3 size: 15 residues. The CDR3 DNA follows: TGTGCCAGCAGCACCCGGGACAGGGTGTTAGGTGAGCAGTTCTTC. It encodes CASSTRDRVLGEQFF.

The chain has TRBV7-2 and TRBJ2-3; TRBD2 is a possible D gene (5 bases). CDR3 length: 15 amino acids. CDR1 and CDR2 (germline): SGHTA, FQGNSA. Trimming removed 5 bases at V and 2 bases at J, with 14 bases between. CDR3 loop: CASSHGVATTDTQYF. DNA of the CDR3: TGTGCCAGCAGCCACGGAGTAGCGACCACAGATACGCAGTATTTT.

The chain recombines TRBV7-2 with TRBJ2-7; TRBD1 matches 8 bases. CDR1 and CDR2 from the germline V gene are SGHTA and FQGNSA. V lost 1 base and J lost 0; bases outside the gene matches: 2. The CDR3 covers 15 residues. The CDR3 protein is CASSLEGQGSYEQYF. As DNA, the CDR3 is TGTGCCAGCAGCTTAGAAGGACAGGGCTCCTACGAGCAGTACTTC. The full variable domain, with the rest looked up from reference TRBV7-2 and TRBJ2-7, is GAGVSQSPSNKVTEKGKDVELRCDPISGHTALYWYRQSLGQGLEFLIYFQGNSAPDKSGLPSDRFSAERTGGSVSTLTIQRTQQEDSAVYLCASSLEGQGSYEQYFGPGTRLTVT.

In nucleotides, the CDR3 is TGTGCCAGGCCAGGGACAGGGAATCAGCCCCAGCATTTT. Translated, it gives CARPGTGNQPQHF. The chain is built from TRBV21-1 and TRBJ1-5; no DNA check was done on the table's D call, TRBD1. TRBV21-1 is marked as a pseudogene. CDR3 length: 13 amino acids.

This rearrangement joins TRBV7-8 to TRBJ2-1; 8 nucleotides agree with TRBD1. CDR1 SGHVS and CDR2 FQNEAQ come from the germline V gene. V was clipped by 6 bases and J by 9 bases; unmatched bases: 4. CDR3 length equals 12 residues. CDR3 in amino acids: CASRGTGGEQFF. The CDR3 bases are TGTGCCAGCAGGGGCACAGGGGGTGAGCAGTTCTTC.

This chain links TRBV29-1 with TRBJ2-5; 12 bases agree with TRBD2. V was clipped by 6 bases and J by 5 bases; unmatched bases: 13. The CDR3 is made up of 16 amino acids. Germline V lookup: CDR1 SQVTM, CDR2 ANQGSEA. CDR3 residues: CSVVGETSGRWETQYF. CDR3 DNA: TGCAGCGTCGTCGGGGAGACTAGCGGGAGATGGGAGACCCAGTACTTC.

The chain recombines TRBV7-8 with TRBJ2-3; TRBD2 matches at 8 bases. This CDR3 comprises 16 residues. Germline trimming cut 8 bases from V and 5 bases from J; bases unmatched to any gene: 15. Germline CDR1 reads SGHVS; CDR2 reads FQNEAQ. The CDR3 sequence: CASGPSSGSIGDTQYF. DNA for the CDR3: TGTGCCAGCGGACCCTCGAGCGGGAGTATAGGAGATACGCAGTATTTT.

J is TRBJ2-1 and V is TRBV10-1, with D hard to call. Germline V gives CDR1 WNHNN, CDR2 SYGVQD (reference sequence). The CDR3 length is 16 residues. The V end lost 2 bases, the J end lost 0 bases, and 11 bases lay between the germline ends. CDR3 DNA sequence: TGCGCCAGCAGTGAGGTCGCAGGAAGCTCCTACAATGAGCAGTTCTTC. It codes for CASSEVAGSSYNEQFF.

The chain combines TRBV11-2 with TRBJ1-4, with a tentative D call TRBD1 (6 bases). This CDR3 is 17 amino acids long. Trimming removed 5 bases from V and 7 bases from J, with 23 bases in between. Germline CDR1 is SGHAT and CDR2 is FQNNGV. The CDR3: CASSPSSQGLSGEKLFF. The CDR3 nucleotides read TGTGCCAGCAGCCCCTCGTCACAGGGACTTAGCGGTGAAAAACTGTTTTTT.

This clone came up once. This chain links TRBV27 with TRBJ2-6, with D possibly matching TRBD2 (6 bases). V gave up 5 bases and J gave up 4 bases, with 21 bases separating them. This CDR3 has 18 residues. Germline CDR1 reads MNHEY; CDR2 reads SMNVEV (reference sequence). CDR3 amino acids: CASSATHLTRPGANVLTF. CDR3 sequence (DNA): TGTGCCAGCAGTGCCACTCACCTGACTAGGCCCGGGGCCAACGTCCTGACTTTC.

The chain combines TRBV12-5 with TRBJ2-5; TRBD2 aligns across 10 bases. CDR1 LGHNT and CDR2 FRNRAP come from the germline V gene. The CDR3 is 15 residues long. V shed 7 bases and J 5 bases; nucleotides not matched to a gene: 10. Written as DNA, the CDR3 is TGTGCTAGTGCGCATACTAGCGGGATTGGGGAGACCCAGTACTTC. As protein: CASAHTSGIGETQYF.

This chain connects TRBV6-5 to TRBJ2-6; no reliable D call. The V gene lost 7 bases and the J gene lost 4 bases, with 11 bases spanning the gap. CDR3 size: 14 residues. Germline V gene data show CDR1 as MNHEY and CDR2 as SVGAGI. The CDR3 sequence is CASTSSRGANVLTF. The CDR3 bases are TGTGCCAGCACATCGTCCAGGGGGGCCAACGTCCTGACTTTC.

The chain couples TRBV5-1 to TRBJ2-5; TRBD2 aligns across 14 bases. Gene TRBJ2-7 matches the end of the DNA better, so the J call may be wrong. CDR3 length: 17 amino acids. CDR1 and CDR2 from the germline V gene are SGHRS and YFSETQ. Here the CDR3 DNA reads TGCGCCAGCAGGGACGGACTAGCGGGAGGTTTAGCCTACGAGCAGTACTTC. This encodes CASRDGLAGGLAYEQYF.

DNA for the CDR3: TGCGCCAGCAACTACAGGGGAGGCACTGAAGCTTTCTTT. The encoded protein is CASNYRGGTEAFF. The J gene is TRBJ1-1, the V gene TRBV4-1, with 7 bases lining up with TRBD1. This CDR3 is built from 13 residues. With V trimmed by 7 bases and J by 4 bases, 6 bases remained unmatched. CDR1 and CDR2 from the germline V gene are MGHRA and YSYEKL.

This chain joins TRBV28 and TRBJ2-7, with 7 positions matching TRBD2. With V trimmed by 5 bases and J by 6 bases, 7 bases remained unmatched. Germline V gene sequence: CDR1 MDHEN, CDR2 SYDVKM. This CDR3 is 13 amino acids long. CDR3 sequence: CASSIGTTREQYF. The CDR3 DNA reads TGTGCCAGCAGTATCGGGACTACTCGCGAGCAGTACTTC.

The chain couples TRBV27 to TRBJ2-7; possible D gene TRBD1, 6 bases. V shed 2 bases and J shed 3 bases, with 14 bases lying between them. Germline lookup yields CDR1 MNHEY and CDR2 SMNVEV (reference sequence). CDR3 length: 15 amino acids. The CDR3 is CASSLRTAFIYEQYF. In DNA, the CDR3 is TGTGCCAGCAGTTTAAGGACAGCATTTATCTACGAGCAGTACTTC.

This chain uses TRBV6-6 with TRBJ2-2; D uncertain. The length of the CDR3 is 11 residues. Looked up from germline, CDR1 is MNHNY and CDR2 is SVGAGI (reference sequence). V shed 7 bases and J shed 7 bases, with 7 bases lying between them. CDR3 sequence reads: CASIVGGELFF. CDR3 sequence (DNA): TGTGCCAGCATTGTGGGCGGGGAGCTGTTTTTT.

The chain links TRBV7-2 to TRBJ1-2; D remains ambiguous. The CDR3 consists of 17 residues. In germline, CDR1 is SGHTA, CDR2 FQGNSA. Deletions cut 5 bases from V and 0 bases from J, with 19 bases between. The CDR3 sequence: CASSMVSRVEANYGYTF. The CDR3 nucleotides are TGTGCCAGCAGCATGGTCAGCCGAGTTGAAGCTAACTATGGCTACACCTTC.

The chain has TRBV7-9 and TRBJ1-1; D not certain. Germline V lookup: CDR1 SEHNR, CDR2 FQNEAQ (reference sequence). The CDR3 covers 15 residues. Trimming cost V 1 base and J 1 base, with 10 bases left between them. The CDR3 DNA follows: TGTGCCAGCAGCTTAGACCGCTTTGGGAACACTGAAGCTTTCTTT. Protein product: CASSLDRFGNTEAFF.

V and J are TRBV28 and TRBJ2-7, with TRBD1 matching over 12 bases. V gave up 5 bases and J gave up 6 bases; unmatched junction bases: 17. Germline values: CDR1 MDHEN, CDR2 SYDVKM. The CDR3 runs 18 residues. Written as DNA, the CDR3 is TGTGCCAGCAGTCCAACCGGGACAGGGGGCCCCATTTTGGGCGAGCAGTACTTC. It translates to CASSPTGTGGPILGEQYF.

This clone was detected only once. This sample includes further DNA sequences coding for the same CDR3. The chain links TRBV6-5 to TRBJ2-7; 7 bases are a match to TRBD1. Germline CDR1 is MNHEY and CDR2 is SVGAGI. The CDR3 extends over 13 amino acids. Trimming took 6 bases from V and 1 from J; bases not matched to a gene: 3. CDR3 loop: CASRPGQSYEQYF. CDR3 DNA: TGTGCCAGCAGACCGGGACAGTCCTACGAGCAGTACTTC.

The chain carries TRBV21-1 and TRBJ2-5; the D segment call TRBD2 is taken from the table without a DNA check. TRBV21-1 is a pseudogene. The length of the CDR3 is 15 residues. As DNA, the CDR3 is TGTGCCAGCAGCCCGCCCGGGGGGGGCGGAGAGACCCAGTACTTC. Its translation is CASSPPGGGGETQYF.

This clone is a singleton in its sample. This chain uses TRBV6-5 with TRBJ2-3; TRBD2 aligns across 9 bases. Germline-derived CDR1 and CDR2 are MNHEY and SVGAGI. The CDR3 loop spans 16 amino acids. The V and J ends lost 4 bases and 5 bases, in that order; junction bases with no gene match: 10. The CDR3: CASSSTLSGSLDTQYF. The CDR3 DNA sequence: TGTGCCAGCAGTTCCACCCTTAGCGGGAGTTTAGATACGCAGTATTTT.

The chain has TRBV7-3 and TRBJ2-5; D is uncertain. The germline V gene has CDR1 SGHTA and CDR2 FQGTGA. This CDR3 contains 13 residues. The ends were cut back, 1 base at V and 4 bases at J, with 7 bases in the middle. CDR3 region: CASSLSYRETQYF. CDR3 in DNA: TGTGCCAGCAGCTTAAGTTATAGAGAGACCCAGTACTTC. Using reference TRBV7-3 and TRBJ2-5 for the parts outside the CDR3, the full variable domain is GAGVSQTPSNKVTEKGKYVELRCDPISGHTALYWYRQSLGQGPEFLIYFQGTGAADDSGLPNDRFFAVRPEGSVSTLKIQRTERGDSAVYLCASSLSYRETQYFGPGTRLLVL.